These 16 T cell receptor beta chains came from one sample sequenced in a study of blood T cell repertoires in COVID-19. The data were produced by immunoSEQ multiplex PCR, yet TCRdb's version contains in-frame clones alone and is incomplete. There are some 370,000 clones in the sample; 80% to 90% occur only once, and about 1.2% lies in the top ten. Sequencing used peripheral blood. These receptor sequences come from a man in his forties with acute or convalescent COVID-19.

The table lists this clone with a count of one. The chain uses TRBV2 and TRBJ1-2, with a possible D match to TRBD1 (6 bases). CDR1 SNHLY and CDR2 FYNNEI come from the germline V gene. Trimming shortened V by 7 bases and J by 5 bases, and 17 bases separated the two germline ends. This CDR3 comprises 14 residues. The CDR3 DNA follows: TGTGCCAGCACGGGCCAGGGGACGGAATATGGCTACACCTTC. As protein: CASTGQGTEYGYTF.

The V gene is TRBV4-1, the J gene TRBJ1-2; TRBD1 matches 7 bases. The CDR3 contains 15 residues. Germline V gene sequence: CDR1 MGHRA, CDR2 YSYEKL. Losses at the gene ends were 3 bases for V and 4 bases for J; bases not matched to a gene: 8. CDR3 bases: TGCGCCAGCAGCCAGAGTGGACAGGATATCTATGGCTACACCTTC. Translated: CASSQSGQDIYGYTF.

V is TRBV19 and J is TRBJ2-7, with TRBD1 matching 7 bases. Per germline, CDR1 LNHDA and CDR2 SQIVND (reference sequence). This CDR3 region has 14 residues. V gave up 5 bases and J gave up 3 bases; unmatched junction bases: 7. CDR3 DNA: TGTGCCAGTAGTTCGAGGGACAGTTACTACGAGCAGTACTTC. Its translation: CASSSRDSYYEQYF. Full variable domain (missing parts from reference TRBV19 and TRBJ2-7): DGGITQSPKYLFRKEGQNVTLSCEQNLNHDAMYWYRQDPGQGLRLIYYSQIVNDFQKGDIAEGYSVSREKKESFPLTVTSAQKNPTAFYLCASSSRDSYYEQYFGPGTRLTVT.

The chain employs TRBV28 and TRBJ2-3, with TRBD1 matching 8 bases. From germline, CDR1 is MDHEN and CDR2 SYDVKM. Unmatched junction bases numbered 4, after V lost 4 bases and J lost 4 bases. The CDR3 sequence is 14 residues long. CDR3 loop: CASSSTGVADTQYF. In DNA, the CDR3 is TGTGCCAGCAGTTCGACAGGGGTTGCAGATACGCAGTATTTT. Together with reference TRBV28 and TRBJ2-3, the CDR3 gives the full variable domain: DVKVTQSSRYLVKRTGEKVFLECVQDMDHENMFWYRQDPGLGLRLIYFSYDVKMKEKGDIPEGYSVSREKKERFSLILESASTNQTSMYLCASSSTGVADTQYFGPGTRLTVL.

This sequence joins TRBV5-1 and TRBJ2-1; D is perhaps TRBD1 (6 bases). Germline V lookup: CDR1 SGHRS, CDR2 YFSETQ. Deletions cut 0 bases from V and 10 bases from J, with 17 bases between. This CDR3 comprises 15 residues. This CDR3 is CASSLVDSQWGEQFF. In DNA form, the CDR3 reads TGCGCCAGCAGCTTGGTGGACAGCCAATGGGGGGAGCAGTTCTTC.

This chain connects TRBV11-3 to TRBJ2-2; D is unclear. Per germline, CDR1 SGHNT and CDR2 YENEEA. The V and J ends lost 1 base and 3 bases respectively, with 3 bases between them. This CDR3 is built from 13 residues. CDR3 sequence: CASSLGDTGELFF. CDR3 nucleotide sequence: TGTGCCAGCAGCTTAGGAGACACCGGGGAGCTGTTTTTT.

The chain has TRBV30 and TRBJ2-5, with 10 bases aligning to TRBD2. Trimming removed 0 bases from V and 4 bases from J; junction bases left unmatched: 5. CDR1 and CDR2 from the germline V gene are GTSNPN and SVGIG (reference sequence). The CDR3 is 15 residues long. The CDR3 here is CAWSVLSGRGETQYF. The DNA for the CDR3 is TGTGCCTGGAGTGTACTGAGCGGGAGGGGAGAGACCCAGTACTTC.

About this clone itself: A much more abundant neighbour one base away suggests this may be a read error. This rearrangement joins TRBV7-8 to TRBJ2-7, with 8 bases aligning to TRBD1. This CDR3 comprises 15 residues. The J segment lost 0 bases and the V segment lost 5 bases, leaving 6 bases of the junction unmatched. Germline CDR1 reads SGHVS; CDR2 reads FQNEAQ. The DNA of the CDR3 is TGTGCCAGCAGCCCTTGGACAGGGAGCTCCTACGAGCAGTACTTC. This gives the protein CASSPWTGSSYEQYF.

The CDR3 DNA reads TGTGCCAGTAGCCAGGGGGGAAGAAATCAGCCCCAGCATTTT. Its translation: CASSQGGRNQPQHF. This rearrangement joins TRBV19 to TRBJ1-5, with 7 bases aligning to TRBD1. Germline assignment: CDR1 LNHDA and CDR2 SQIVND (reference sequence). J was trimmed by 4 bases and V by 6 bases; bases with no gene match: 6. The CDR3 totals 14 residues.

This clone was found a few times. This chain joins TRBV10-3 and TRBJ1-1; 8 bases line up with TRBD1. The CDR3 sequence is 15 residues long. Germline V gene data show CDR1 as ENHRY and CDR2 as SYGVKD. The V and J ends lost 3 bases and 4 bases, in that order; junction bases with no gene match: 7. For the CDR3, the DNA is TGTGCCATCAGTGAATTCACAGGGGGAAGCACTGAAGCTTTCTTT. Its translation: CAISEFTGGSTEAFF.

CDR3 amino acids: CATSRDWAEDSPLHF. CDR3 DNA sequence: TGTGCCACCAGCAGAGATTGGGCAGAAGATTCACCCCTCCACTTT. The chain uses TRBV15 and TRBJ1-6; D remains ambiguous. V lost 0 bases and J 8 bases, leaving 11 bases between the germline ends. CDR1 and CDR2 from the germline V gene are LNHNV and YYDKDF (reference sequence). The CDR3 runs 15 residues.

The rearrangement links TRBV9 to TRBJ1-3; unclear D gene. With 3 bases removed from V and 0 bases from J, the gap between germline ends came to 7 bases. The CDR3 sequence is 14 residues long. Germline V gene sequence: CDR1 SGDLS, CDR2 YYNGEE. CDR3 residues: CASSAPLSGNTIYF. DNA of the CDR3: TGTGCCAGCAGCGCCCCACTCTCTGGAAACACCATATATTTT. Full variable domain (missing parts from reference TRBV9 and TRBJ1-3): DSGVTQTPKHLITATGQRVTLRCSPRSGDLSVYWYQQSLDQGLQFLIQYYNGEERAKGNILERFSAQQFPDLHSELNLSSLELGDSALYFCASSAPLSGNTIYFGEGSWLTVV.

The gene calls are TRBV3-1 (or the pseudogene TRBV3-2) and TRBJ2-2, with 8 bases that match TRBD2. CDR1 is LGHDT and CDR2 is YNNKEL in the germline V gene (reference sequence). The CDR3 extends over 15 amino acids. Germline trimming cut 3 bases from V and 5 bases from J; bases unmatched to any gene: 5. CDR3 sequence (DNA): TGTGCCAGCAGCCAGAGCGGGGGTCTGACCGGGGAGCTGTTTTTT. Protein: CASSQSGGLTGELFF.

This clone was counted only a few times. The chain uses TRBV4-1 and TRBJ1-5; a weak D match, TRBD1 (5 bases). Germline V gives CDR1 MGHRA, CDR2 YSYEKL. V shed 3 bases and J shed 0 bases, with 9 bases lying between them. The CDR3 sequence is 15 residues long. The CDR3 protein is CASSQTANSNQPQHF. The CDR3 DNA sequence: TGCGCCAGCAGCCAGACAGCTAATAGCAATCAGCCCCAGCATTTT.

The chain combines TRBV7-9 with TRBJ1-1; D perhaps matches TRBD1 (6 bases). The CDR3 is 16 residues long. Trimming removed 3 bases at V and 2 bases at J, with 16 bases between. CDR1 and CDR2 from the germline V gene are SEHNR and FQNEAQ (reference sequence). CDR3 residues: CASSFPGVGGNTEAFF. The CDR3 DNA follows: TGTGCCAGCAGCTTCCCAGGGGTAGGGGGAAACACTGAAGCTTTCTTT.

The rearrangement links TRBV5-1 to TRBJ2-6; D may be TRBD1 (5 bases). Trimming took off 4 bases at V and 2 bases at J, with 16 bases between the two ends. The CDR3 loop spans 17 amino acids. The germline CDR1 and CDR2 sequences are SGHRS and YFSETQ. CDR3 region: CASSMSNTGTGANVLTF. CDR3 DNA: TGCGCCAGCAGCATGAGTAATACAGGCACTGGGGCCAACGTCCTGACTTTC.